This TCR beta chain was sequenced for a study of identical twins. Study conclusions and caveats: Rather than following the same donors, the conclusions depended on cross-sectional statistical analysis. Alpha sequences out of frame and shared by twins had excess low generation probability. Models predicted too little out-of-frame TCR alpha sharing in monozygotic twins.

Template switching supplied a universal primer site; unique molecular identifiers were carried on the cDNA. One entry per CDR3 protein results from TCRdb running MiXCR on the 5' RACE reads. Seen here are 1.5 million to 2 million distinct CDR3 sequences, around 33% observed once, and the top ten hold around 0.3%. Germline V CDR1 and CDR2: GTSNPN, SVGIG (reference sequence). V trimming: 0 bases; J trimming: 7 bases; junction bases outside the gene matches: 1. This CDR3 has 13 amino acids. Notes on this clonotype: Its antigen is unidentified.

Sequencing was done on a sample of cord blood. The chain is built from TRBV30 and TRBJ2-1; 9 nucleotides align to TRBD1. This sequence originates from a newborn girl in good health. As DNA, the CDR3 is TGTGCCTGGAGTGTACAGGGGGCGAATGAGCAGTTCTTC. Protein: CAWSVQGANEQFF.